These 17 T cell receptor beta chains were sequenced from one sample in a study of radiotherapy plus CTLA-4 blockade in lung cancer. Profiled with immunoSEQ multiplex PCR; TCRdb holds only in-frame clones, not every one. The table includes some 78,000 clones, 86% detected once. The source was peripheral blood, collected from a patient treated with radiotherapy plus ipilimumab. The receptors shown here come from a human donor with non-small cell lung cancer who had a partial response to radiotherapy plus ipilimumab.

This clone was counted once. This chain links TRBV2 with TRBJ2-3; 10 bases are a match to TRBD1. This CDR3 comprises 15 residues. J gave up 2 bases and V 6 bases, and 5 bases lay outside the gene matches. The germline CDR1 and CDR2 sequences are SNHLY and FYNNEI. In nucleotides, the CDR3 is TGTGCCAGCAGGGCCGGGACAGGGGTCACAGATACGCAGTATTTT. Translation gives CASRAGTGVTDTQYF.

CDR3 DNA: TGTGCCAGCAGTGATCCGGGGGAGCTTGACATTCAGTACTTC. Protein: CASSDPGELDIQYF. J is TRBJ2-4 and V is TRBV6-1, with a weak D call TRBD2 (6 bases). Germline CDR1 and CDR2: MNHNS and SASEGT. The CDR3 covers 14 residues. V was shortened by 3 bases and J by 8 bases, with 14 bases between the two germline ends.

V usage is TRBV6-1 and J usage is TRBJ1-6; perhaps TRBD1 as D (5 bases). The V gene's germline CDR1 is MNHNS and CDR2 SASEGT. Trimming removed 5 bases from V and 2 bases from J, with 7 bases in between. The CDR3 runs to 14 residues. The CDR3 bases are TGTGCCAGCAGTCCAGGGCCCTATAATTCACCCCTCCACTTT. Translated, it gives CASSPGPYNSPLHF.

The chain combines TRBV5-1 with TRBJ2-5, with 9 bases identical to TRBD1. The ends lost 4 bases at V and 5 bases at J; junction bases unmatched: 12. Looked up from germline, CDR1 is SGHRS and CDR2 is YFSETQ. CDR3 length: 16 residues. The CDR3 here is CASSRRTGETGETQYF. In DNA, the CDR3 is TGCGCCAGCAGCCGAAGGACAGGGGAGACGGGGGAGACCCAGTACTTC.

CDR3: CASSVGLATTQYF. CDR3 bases: TGTGCCAGCAGCGTGGGACTAGCTACGACCCAGTACTTC. This sequence joins TRBV9 and TRBJ2-5; 9 positions agree with TRBD2. Per the germline V gene, CDR1 is SGDLS and CDR2 is YYNGEE. The CDR3 is 13 residues long. Trimming took 2 bases from V and 7 from J; bases not matched to a gene: 3.

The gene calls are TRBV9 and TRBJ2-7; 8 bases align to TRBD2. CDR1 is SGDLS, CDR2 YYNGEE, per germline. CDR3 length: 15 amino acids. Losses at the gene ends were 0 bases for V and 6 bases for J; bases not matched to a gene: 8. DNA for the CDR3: TGTGCCAGCAGCGTAGGCCCAGCGGGAGTTAGCGAGCAGTACTTC. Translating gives CASSVGPAGVSEQYF. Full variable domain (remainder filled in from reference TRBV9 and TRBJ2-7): DSGVTQTPKHLITATGQRVTLRCSPRSGDLSVYWYQQSLDQGLQFLIQYYNGEERAKGNILERFSAQQFPDLHSELNLSSLELGDSALYFCASSVGPAGVSEQYFGPGTRLTVT.

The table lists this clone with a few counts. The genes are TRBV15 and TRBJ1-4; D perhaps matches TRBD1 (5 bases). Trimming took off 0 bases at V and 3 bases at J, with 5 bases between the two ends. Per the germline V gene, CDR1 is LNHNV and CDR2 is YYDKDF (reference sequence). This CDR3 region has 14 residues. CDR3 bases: TGTGCCACCAGCAGAGAAGGGGCTAATGAAAAACTGTTTTTT. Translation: CATSREGANEKLFF.

The CDR3 sequence: CASSYSQGARNEQFF. The CDR3 DNA sequence: TGTGCCAGCAGTTATTCTCAGGGGGCAAGGAATGAGCAGTTCTTC. The chain employs TRBV6-6 and TRBJ2-1, with 8 bases fitting TRBD1. Unmatched junction bases numbered 8, after V lost 3 bases and J lost 7 bases. Per germline, CDR1 MNHNY and CDR2 SVGAGI (reference sequence). This CDR3 is built from 15 residues.

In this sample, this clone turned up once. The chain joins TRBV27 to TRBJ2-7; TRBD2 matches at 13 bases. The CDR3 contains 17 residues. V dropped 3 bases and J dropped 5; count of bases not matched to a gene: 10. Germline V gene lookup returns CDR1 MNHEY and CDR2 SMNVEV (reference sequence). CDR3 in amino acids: CASSFWTSGSVVNEQYV. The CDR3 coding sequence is TGTGCCAGCAGTTTCTGGACTAGCGGGAGTGTGGTTAACGAGCAGTACGTC.

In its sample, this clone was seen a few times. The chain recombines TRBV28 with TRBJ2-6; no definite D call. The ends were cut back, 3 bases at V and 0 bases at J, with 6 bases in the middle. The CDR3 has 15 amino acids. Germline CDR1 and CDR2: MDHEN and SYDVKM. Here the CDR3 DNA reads TGTGCCAGCAGTTTCACAGACTCTGGGGCCAACGTCCTGACTTTC. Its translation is CASSFTDSGANVLTF.

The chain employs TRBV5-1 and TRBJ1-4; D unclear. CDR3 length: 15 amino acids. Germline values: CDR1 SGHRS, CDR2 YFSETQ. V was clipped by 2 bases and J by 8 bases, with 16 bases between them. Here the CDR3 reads CASSLLGRDGEKLFF. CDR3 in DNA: TGCGCCAGCAGCTTACTAGGGAGAGACGGAGAAAAACTGTTTTTT.

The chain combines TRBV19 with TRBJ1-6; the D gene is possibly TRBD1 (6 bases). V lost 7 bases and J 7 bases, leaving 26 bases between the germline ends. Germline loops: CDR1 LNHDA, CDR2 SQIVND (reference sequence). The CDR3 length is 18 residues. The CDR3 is CASTKRTPGTHFNSPLHF. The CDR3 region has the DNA TGTGCCAGTACCAAAAGGACCCCCGGGACACATTTCAATTCACCCCTCCACTTT.

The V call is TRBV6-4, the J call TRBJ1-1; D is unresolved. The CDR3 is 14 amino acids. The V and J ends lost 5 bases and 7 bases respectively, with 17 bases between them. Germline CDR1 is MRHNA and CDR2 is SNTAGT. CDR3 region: CASSLSLAGSEAFF. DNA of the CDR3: TGTGCCAGCAGTTTATCCCTCGCGGGGAGTGAAGCTTTCTTT.

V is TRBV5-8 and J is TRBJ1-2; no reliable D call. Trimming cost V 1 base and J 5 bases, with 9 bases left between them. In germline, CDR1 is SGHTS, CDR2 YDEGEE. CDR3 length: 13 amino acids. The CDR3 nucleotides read TGTGCCAGCAGCTTGACAGCCCCGTATGGCTACACCTTC. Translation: CASSLTAPYGYTF.

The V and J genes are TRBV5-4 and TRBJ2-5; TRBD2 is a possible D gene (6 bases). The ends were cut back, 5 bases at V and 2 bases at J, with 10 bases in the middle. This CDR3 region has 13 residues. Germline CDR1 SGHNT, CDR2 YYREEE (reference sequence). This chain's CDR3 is CASRHREQETQYF. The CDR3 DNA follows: TGTGCCAGCAGGCACCGGGAGCAAGAGACCCAGTACTTC. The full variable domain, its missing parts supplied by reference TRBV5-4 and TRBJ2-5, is ETGVTQSPTHLIKTRGQQVTLRCSSQSGHNTVSWYQQALGQGPQFIFQYYREEENGRGNFPPRFSGLQFPNYSSELNVNALELDDSALYLCASRHREQETQYFGPGTRLLVL.

The CDR3 loop is CASSDYPTSGFGNEQFF. The DNA for the CDR3 is TGTGCCAGCAGTGACTACCCGACTAGCGGGTTTGGAAATGAGCAGTTCTTC. This chain links TRBV25-1 with TRBJ2-1, with TRBD2 matching 10 bases. This CDR3 has 17 residues. Germline V gene sequence: CDR1 MGHDK, CDR2 SYGVNS. Trimming cost V 3 bases and J 7 bases; bases outside gene matches: 12.

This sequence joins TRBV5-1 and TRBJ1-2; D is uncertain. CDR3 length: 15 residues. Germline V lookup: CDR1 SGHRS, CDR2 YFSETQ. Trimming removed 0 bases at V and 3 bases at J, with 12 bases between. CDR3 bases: TGCGCCAGCAGCTTGGGGAGAGCCTCGGACTATGGCTACACCTTC. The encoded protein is CASSLGRASDYGYTF.